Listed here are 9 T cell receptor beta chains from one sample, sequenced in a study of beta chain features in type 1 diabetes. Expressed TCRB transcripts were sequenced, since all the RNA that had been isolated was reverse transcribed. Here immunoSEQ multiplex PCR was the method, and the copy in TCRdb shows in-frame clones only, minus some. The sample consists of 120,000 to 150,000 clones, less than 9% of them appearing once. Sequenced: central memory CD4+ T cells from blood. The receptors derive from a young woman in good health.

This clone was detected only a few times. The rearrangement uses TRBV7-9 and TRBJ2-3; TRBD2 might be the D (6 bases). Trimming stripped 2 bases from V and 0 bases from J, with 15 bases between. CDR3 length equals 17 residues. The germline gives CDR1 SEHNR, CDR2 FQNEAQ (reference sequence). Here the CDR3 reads CASSLRPAGTSTDTQYF. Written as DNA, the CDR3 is TGTGCCAGCAGCTTAAGACCCGCCGGGACTAGCACAGATACGCAGTATTTT.

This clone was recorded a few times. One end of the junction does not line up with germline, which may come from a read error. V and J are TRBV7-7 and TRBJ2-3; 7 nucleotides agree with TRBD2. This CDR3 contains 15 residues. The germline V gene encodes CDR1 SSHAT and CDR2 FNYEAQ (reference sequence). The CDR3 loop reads CASSLASGSTDTQYF. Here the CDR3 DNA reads TGTGCTAGCAGCTTAGCTAGCGGTAGCACAGATACGCAGTATTTT.

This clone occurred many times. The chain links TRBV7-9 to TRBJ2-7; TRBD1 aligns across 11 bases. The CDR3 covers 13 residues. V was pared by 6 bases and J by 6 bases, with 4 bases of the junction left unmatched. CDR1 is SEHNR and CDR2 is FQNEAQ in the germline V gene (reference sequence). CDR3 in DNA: TGTGCCAGCAGGGCCGGGACAGGGGGCGAGCAGTACTTC. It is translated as CASRAGTGGEQYF.

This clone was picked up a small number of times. CDR3 sequence: CASSSPGSGRAYEQFF. In DNA form, the CDR3 reads TGTGCCAGTAGTTCCCCGGGGAGCGGGAGGGCCTATGAGCAGTTCTTC. V is TRBV19 and J is TRBJ2-1, with 10 bases that match TRBD2. The V segment lost 5 bases and the J segment 8 bases; nucleotides outside the gene matches: 12. The CDR3 extends over 16 amino acids. Germline V gives CDR1 LNHDA, CDR2 SQIVND (reference sequence).

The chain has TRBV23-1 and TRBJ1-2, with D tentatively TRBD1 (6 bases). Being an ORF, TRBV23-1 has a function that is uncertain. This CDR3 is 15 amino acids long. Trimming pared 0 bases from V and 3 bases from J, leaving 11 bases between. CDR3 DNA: TGCGCCAGCAGTCAATCGCCCAGGACAGACTATGGCTACACCTTC. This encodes CASSQSPRTDYGYTF.

The CDR3 DNA reads TGTGCCAGCAGCCTAACCCAAACTAGGTCGGGTGAGCAGTACTTC. Translated: CASSLTQTRSGEQYF. The J gene is TRBJ2-7, the V gene TRBV9, with D possibly matching TRBD2 (5 bases). This CDR3 contains 15 residues. Germline V gives CDR1 SGDLS, CDR2 YYNGEE. V shed 4 bases and J shed 7 bases, with 21 bases lying between them.

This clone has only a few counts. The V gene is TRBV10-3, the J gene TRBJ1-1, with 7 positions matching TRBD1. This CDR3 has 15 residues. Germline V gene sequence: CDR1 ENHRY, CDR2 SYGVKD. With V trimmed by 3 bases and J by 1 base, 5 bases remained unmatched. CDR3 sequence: CAISDWGQPNTEAFF. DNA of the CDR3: TGTGCCATCAGTGACTGGGGACAGCCGAACACTGAAGCTTTCTTT.

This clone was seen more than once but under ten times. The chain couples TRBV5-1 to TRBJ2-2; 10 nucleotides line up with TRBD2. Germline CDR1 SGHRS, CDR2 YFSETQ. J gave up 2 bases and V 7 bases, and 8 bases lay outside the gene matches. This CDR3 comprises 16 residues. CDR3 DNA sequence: TGCGCCAGCCAGGTAGCGGGAGGAGTTAACACCGGGGAGCTGTTTTTT. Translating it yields CASQVAGGVNTGELFF. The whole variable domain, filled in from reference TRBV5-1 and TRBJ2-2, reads KAGVTQTPRYLIKTRGQQVTLSCSPISGHRSVSWYQQTPGQGLQFLFEYFSETQRNKGNFPGRFSGRQFSNSRSEMNVSTLELGDSALYLCASQVAGGVNTGELFFGEGSRLTVL.

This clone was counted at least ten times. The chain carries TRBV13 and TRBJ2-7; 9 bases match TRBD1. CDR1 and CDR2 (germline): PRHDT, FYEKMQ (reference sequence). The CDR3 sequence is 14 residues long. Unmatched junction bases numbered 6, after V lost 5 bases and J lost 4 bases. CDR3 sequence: CASSPRDREYEQYF. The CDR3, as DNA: TGTGCCAGCAGCCCGAGGGACAGGGAGTACGAGCAGTACTTC. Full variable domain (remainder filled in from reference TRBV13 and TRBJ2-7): AAGVIQSPRHLIKEKRETATLKCYPIPRHDTVYWYQQGPGQDPQFLISFYEKMQSDKGSIPDRFSAQQFSDYHSELNMSSLELGDSALYFCASSPRDREYEQYFGPGTRLTVT.